Presented here are 16 T cell receptor beta chains from one specimen sequenced in a study of T cells in Graves' hyperthyroidism and ophthalmopathy. The investigators amplified TCR beta CDR3 regions from RNA transcripts. HTBI primers drove first-round RT-PCR of the TCR CDR3. TCRdb passed the multiplex PCR reads through MiXCR, listing each CDR3 protein once. The data hold around 190,000 distinct CDR3 sequences, with 17% observed a single time. The sequencing input was blood. These receptors were taken from a woman in her forties or fifties with Graves' hyperthyroidism.

There are many counts of this clonotype. The rearrangement uses TRBV12-3 or TRBV12-4 and TRBJ2-1; no reliable D call. There are 14 residues in the CDR3. Deletions cut 3 bases from V and 7 bases from J, with 13 bases between. The CDR3 loop reads CASSFVDPENEQFF. The CDR3 nucleotides read TGTGCCAGCAGTTTCGTCGATCCCGAAAATGAGCAGTTCTTC.

This clonotype was observed many times. The chain has TRBV6-1 and TRBJ2-3; 9 bases are shared with TRBD2. This CDR3 has 15 residues. Trimming took 5 bases from V and 4 from J; bases not matched to a gene: 7. Germline CDR1 reads MNHNS; CDR2 reads SASEGT. The CDR3 sequence is CASSRSGSLADTQYF. CDR3 nucleotide sequence: TGTGCCAGCAGTCGTAGCGGGAGTCTGGCAGATACGCAGTATTTT.

This clonotype was picked up one time. V gene TRBV4-2 combines with J gene TRBJ2-6, with D possibly matching TRBD1 (6 bases). Trimming shortened V by 2 bases and J by 2 bases, and 10 bases separated the two germline ends. Germline assignment: CDR1 LGHNA and CDR2 YNFKEQ. This CDR3 has 16 residues. CDR3 in DNA: TGTGCCAGCAGCCAAACAGGGTTAACTGGGGCCAACGTCCTGACTTTC. This encodes CASSQTGLTGANVLTF.

This clonotype was recorded at least ten times. CDR3 region: CASGLVLRHLLTSGTGTDTQYF. DNA of the CDR3: TGTGCTAGTGGTTTGGTACTAAGACACCTACTGACTAGCGGGACGGGCACAGATACGCAGTATTTT. V and J are TRBV12-5 and TRBJ2-3, with TRBD2 matching over 11 bases. J was trimmed by 1 base and V by 0 bases; bases with no gene match: 18. The CDR3 covers 22 residues. Germline V gives CDR1 LGHNT, CDR2 FRNRAP.

This clonotype showed up many times. The chain couples TRBV7-3 to TRBJ1-1, with 8 bases matching TRBD1. Trimming removed 5 bases from V and 7 bases from J; junction bases left unmatched: 15. CDR3 length: 16 residues. Germline loops: CDR1 SGHTA, CDR2 FQGTGA. This CDR3 is CASSATSPGTGGEAFF. In nucleotides, the CDR3 is TGTGCCAGCAGCGCTACCTCCCCCGGGACAGGAGGTGAAGCTTTCTTT.

This sequence joins TRBV24-1 and TRBJ2-2; 7 positions match TRBD1. The CDR3 is 16 amino acids. After removal of 3 bases from V and 3 bases from J, the junction contained 6 bases not matched to a gene. Germline assignment: CDR1 KGHDR and CDR2 SFDVKD. CDR3 coding DNA: TGTGCCACCAGTGATGCTGACAGGGCGTACACCGGGGAGCTGTTTTTT. Amino acids: CATSDADRAYTGELFF.

The chain is built from TRBV20-1 and TRBJ2-5; D perhaps matches TRBD2 (6 bases). The CDR3 is 11 amino acids. The germline V and J ends were trimmed by 5 bases and 13 bases, with 17 bases remaining between them. Looked up from germline, CDR1 is DFQATT and CDR2 is SNEGSKA (reference sequence). CDR3 coding DNA: TGCAGTGCTTCCTCATGGGGAGGTTCGTACTTC. Its protein product is CSASSWGGSYF.

As concerns this clonotype: This may come from a read error, since a much larger clone is one base off. The rearrangement uses TRBV11-2 and TRBJ2-7; a weak D match, TRBD1 (6 bases). The last part of the DNA fits TRBJ2-1 better; the J call may be wrong. Germline CDR1 SGHAT, CDR2 FQNNGV. This CDR3 spans 14 amino acids. CDR3 protein: CASSLSDSSYEQFF. CDR3 sequence (DNA): TGTGCCAGCAGCTTGTCGGACAGCTCCTACGAGCAGTTCTTC.

This clonotype came up a few times. Just one base apart from a much larger clone, this may be a read error. The chain joins TRBV7-9 to TRBJ2-5; D call uncertain. This CDR3 comprises 13 residues. CDR1 and CDR2 (germline): SEHNR, FQNEAQ (reference sequence). In nucleotides, the CDR3 is TGTGCCGGCAGCTTAGTTTTCGGGGAGACCCAGTACTTC. Amino acid sequence: CAGSLVFGETQYF.

This clonotype was seen only a few times. The chain couples TRBV5-1 to TRBJ1-1; TRBD1 agrees at 7 bases. The J segment lost 2 bases and the V segment lost 5 bases, leaving 6 bases of the junction unmatched. Per germline, CDR1 SGHRS and CDR2 YFSETQ. This CDR3 is 14 amino acids long. CDR3 region: CASRTGTENTEAFF. CDR3 nucleotide sequence: TGCGCCAGCAGAACCGGGACAGAAAACACTGAAGCTTTCTTT.

This clonotype occurred many times. The chain has TRBV27 and TRBJ2-3, with D possibly TRBD2 on 5 matching bases. The CDR3 loop spans 15 amino acids. Per germline, CDR1 MNHEY and CDR2 SMNVEV (reference sequence). V was pared by 2 bases and J by 3 bases, with 12 bases between. The CDR3 DNA is TGTGCCAGCAGTTTAAGAGGGTCTTTTACAGATACGCAGTATTTT. Its translation is CASSLRGSFTDTQYF.

The rearrangement links TRBV27 to TRBJ2-3; 8 bases map to TRBD2. After removal of 2 bases from V and 3 bases from J, the junction contained 7 bases not matched to a gene. The germline V gene encodes CDR1 MNHEY and CDR2 SMNVEV (reference sequence). The CDR3 is 16 residues long. DNA of the CDR3: TGTGCCAGCAGTTTAGCCGGGAGGGCCCTAACAGATACGCAGTATTTT. This encodes CASSLAGRALTDTQYF.

The chain couples TRBV20-1 to TRBJ2-1; 12 bases map to TRBD2. V lost 6 bases and J lost 2; bases outside the gene matches: 11. The germline V gene has CDR1 DFQATT and CDR2 SNEGSKA (reference sequence). This CDR3 comprises 17 residues. CDR3 in DNA: TGCAGTGCCAAAGGACTAGCGGGATCGGGGCCCTACAATGAGCAGTTCTTC. It codes for CSAKGLAGSGPYNEQFF.

This chain's CDR3 is CSVGQGNSPLHF. Written as DNA, the CDR3 is TGCAGCGTGGGACAGGGAAATTCACCCCTCCACTTT. This rearrangement joins TRBV29-1 to TRBJ1-6, with 9 bases matching TRBD1. Per germline, CDR1 SQVTM and CDR2 ANQGSEA. The CDR3 length is 12 residues. With 6 bases clipped from V and 7 bases from J, the junction kept 1 base outside the gene matches. Full variable domain (outside the CDR3, taken from reference TRBV29-1 and TRBJ1-6): SAVISQKPSRDICQRGTSLTIQCQVDSQVTMMFWYRQQPGQSLTLIATANQGSEATYESGFVIDKFPISRPNLTFSTLTVSNMSPEDSSIYLCSVGQGNSPLHFGNGTRLTVT.

The chain uses TRBV14 and TRBJ2-3; 8 bases map to TRBD2. V was clipped by 4 bases and J by 6 bases; unmatched bases: 12. This CDR3 region has 16 residues. The germline V gene has CDR1 SGHDN and CDR2 FVKESK. The CDR3 DNA is TGTGCCAGCAGCCCCAGGCGAGCGGGGGCTGGGGATACGCAGTATTTT. This gives the protein CASSPRRAGAGDTQYF.

V and J are TRBV28 and TRBJ2-7; 8 bases agree with TRBD2. The germline gives CDR1 MDHEN, CDR2 SYDVKM. The CDR3 length is 16 residues. V dropped 2 bases and J dropped 1; count of bases not matched to a gene: 7. CDR3 DNA sequence: TGTGCCAGCAGTTTACCGTCTAGCGGGCCTTCCTACGAGCAGTACTTC. This gives the protein CASSLPSSGPSYEQYF.